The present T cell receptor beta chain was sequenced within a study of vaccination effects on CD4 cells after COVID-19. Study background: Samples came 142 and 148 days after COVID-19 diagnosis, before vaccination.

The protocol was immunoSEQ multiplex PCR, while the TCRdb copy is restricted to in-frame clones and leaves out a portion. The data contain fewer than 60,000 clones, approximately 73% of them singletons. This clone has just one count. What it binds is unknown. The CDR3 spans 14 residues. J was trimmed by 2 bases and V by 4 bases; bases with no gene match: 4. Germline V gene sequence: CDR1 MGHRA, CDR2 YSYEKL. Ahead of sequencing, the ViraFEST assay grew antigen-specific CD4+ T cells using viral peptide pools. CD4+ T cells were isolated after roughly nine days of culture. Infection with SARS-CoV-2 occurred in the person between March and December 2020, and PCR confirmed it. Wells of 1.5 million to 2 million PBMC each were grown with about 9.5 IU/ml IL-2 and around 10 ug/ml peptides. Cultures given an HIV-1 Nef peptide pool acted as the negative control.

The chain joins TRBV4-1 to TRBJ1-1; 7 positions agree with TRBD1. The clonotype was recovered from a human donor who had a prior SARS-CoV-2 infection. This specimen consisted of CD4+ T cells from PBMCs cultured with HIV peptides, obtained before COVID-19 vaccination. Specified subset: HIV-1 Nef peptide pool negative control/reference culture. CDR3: CASSPRGFNTEAFF. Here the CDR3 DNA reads TGCGCCAGCAGCCCCAGGGGGTTCAACACTGAAGCTTTCTTT.